This T cell receptor beta chain appears in the sequencing data of a study of pediatric ulcerative colitis. This clone was counted between two and nine times. Its antigen is currently unknown. The CDR3 extends over 14 amino acids. The germline CDR1 and CDR2 sequences are MGHRA and YSYEKL. The V and J ends lost 3 bases and 6 bases respectively, with 14 bases between them. Overall study findings and caveats: Clonal expansions reduced rectal repertoire diversity in acute severe colitis. Blood-rectal clonal overlap within each person was significantly higher in ulcerative colitis patients than controls.

Blood was drawn at the time of colonoscopy. Each sample received Survey-level depth of up to 500,000 reads. Data came from immunoSEQ multiplex PCR; TCRdb stores just in-frame clones and leaves some out. The data contain about 64,000 clones, around four fifths of them singletons. This TCR derives from a boy aged 10-17 years with moderate ulcerative colitis. The sample taken for sequencing was blood. The chain is built from TRBV4-1 and TRBJ1-2, with TRBD1 as a possible D gene (6 bases). The CDR3 DNA sequence: TGCGCCAGCAGCCACAGACAGGTCGCGAATGGCTACACCTTC. Protein sequence: CASSHRQVANGYTF.